This T cell receptor (beta chain) was recovered during a study of T cells in tuberculosis. The CDR3 runs 16 residues. The V end lost 6 bases, the J end lost 1 base, and 15 bases lay between the germline ends. Per the germline V gene, CDR1 is SGHAT and CDR2 is FQNNGV. Sequencing was performed with immunoSEQ multiplex PCR; in TCRdb, only in-frame clones are kept and a portion is missing. Here the sample spans roughly 59,000 clones, roughly 79% being singletons. This clone was counted once. Cells were sorted from thawed PBMC rested overnight and stained with GMM-loaded CD1B tetramer, viability dye and anti-CD3. C32 glucose monomycolate from Rhodococcus equi was loaded onto the CD1B tetramers.

The receptor comes from an adult woman with latent tuberculosis. The V call is TRBV11-2, the J call TRBJ2-2; D possibly corresponds to TRBD2 (6 bases). The sample comprised CD1b-GMM tetramer-negative cells sorted from PBMCs. The CDR3 spells CASRDLASMNTGELFF. As DNA, the CDR3 is TGTGCCAGCAGGGATCTAGCGTCAATGAACACCGGGGAGCTGTTTTTT.